Listed here are 19 T cell receptor beta chains from one sample, sequenced in a study of beta chain features in type 1 diabetes. Reverse transcription of all isolated RNA meant that expressed TCRB transcripts were sequenced. The method was immunoSEQ multiplex PCR; TCRdb's version includes in-frame clones alone and lacks a portion of them. The sample consists of 970,000 or so clones, 17% of them appearing once. Sequencing was performed on naive CD4+ T cells from blood. The source of these receptors is a woman between 18 and 29 years old in good health.

J is TRBJ2-3 and V is TRBV19, with D possibly matching TRBD2 (5 bases). V was cut by 5 bases and J by 4 bases, with 16 bases left in between. Germline CDR1 reads LNHDA; CDR2 reads SQIVND (reference sequence). This CDR3 is built from 15 residues. The CDR3 nucleotides are TGTGCCAGTAGTTCGCCCGGGGATCGTGCAGATACGCAGTATTTT. It is translated as CASSSPGDRADTQYF.

A few counts support this clone. V and J are TRBV6-1 and TRBJ2-5; the D gene is possibly TRBD2 (6 bases). The CDR3 is 14 amino acids. The V end lost 2 bases, the J end lost 2 bases, and 9 bases lay between the germline ends. CDR1 MNHNS and CDR2 SASEGT come from the germline V gene. This chain's CDR3 is CASSEWGRQETQYF. The DNA for the CDR3 is TGTGCCAGCAGTGAATGGGGGAGGCAAGAGACCCAGTACTTC.

The chain uses TRBV5-1 and TRBJ2-7; 13 bases map to TRBD2. There are 16 residues in the CDR3. Germline trimming cut 3 bases from V and 2 bases from J; bases unmatched to any gene: 5. CDR1 SGHRS and CDR2 YFSETQ come from the germline V gene. CDR3 sequence reads: CASSWGTSGAAYEQYF. CDR3 bases: TGCGCCAGCAGCTGGGGGACTAGCGGGGCGGCCTACGAGCAGTACTTC.

The rearrangement joins TRBV7-3 to TRBJ1-2, with TRBD1 as a possible D gene (6 bases). Trimming took off 5 bases at V and 3 bases at J, with 10 bases between the two ends. Germline assignment: CDR1 SGHTA and CDR2 FQGTGA. The CDR3 loop spans 13 amino acids. CDR3 sequence (DNA): TGTGCCAGCAGCCCAGGGGAGGACTATGGCTACACCTTC. This translates into CASSPGEDYGYTF. Complete variable domain (other parts from reference TRBV7-3 and TRBJ1-2): GAGVSQTPSNKVTEKGKYVELRCDPISGHTALYWYRQSLGQGPEFLIYFQGTGAADDSGLPNDRFFAVRPEGSVSTLKIQRTERGDSAVYLCASSPGEDYGYTFGSGTRLTVV.

V gene TRBV11-1 combines with J gene TRBJ2-1, with D hard to call. The CDR3 has 13 amino acids. Between the trimmed V and J ends, which lost 5 bases and 1 base, there was a span of 6 bases. The germline V gene encodes CDR1 SGHAT and CDR2 FQDESV (reference sequence). CDR3 bases: TGTGCCAGCAGCCCAGCTTCCTACAATGAGCAGTTCTTC. Its translation: CASSPASYNEQFF. Using reference TRBV11-1 and TRBJ2-1 for the parts outside the CDR3, the full variable domain is EAEVAQSPRYKITEKSQAVAFWCDPISGHATLYWYRQILGQGPELLVQFQDESVVDDSQLPKDRFSAERLKGVDSTLKIQPAELGDSAMYLCASSPASYNEQFFGPGTRLTVL.

The CDR3 DNA follows: TGTGCCAGCAGTCGAGGGTTTGAAGCCAAAAACATTCAGTACTTC. Translating it yields CASSRGFEAKNIQYF. The chain is built from TRBV6-5 and TRBJ2-4, with TRBD2 as a possible D gene (5 bases). The CDR3 spans 15 residues. Germline CDR1 MNHEY, CDR2 SVGAGI. Trimming removed 5 bases from V and 0 bases from J, with 11 bases in between.

The chain links TRBV2 to TRBJ2-1; unclear D gene. The germline CDR1 and CDR2 sequences are SNHLY and FYNNEI. The CDR3 contains 14 residues. V lost 6 bases and J lost 4, with 13 bases in between. The CDR3 loop is CASRFRTQYNEQFF. Here the CDR3 DNA reads TGTGCCAGCAGATTTCGGACCCAATACAATGAGCAGTTCTTC.

In this sample, this clone turned up a few times. The CDR3: CAISGQGQDGYTF. The CDR3 DNA sequence: TGTGCCATCAGCGGACAGGGCCAGGATGGCTACACCTTC. The J gene is TRBJ1-2, the V gene TRBV6-5; the match to TRBD1 covers 8 bases. The CDR3 contains 13 residues. CDR1 and CDR2 from the germline V gene are MNHEY and SVGAGI. V was clipped by 10 bases and J by 6 bases; unmatched bases: 10.

V gene TRBV4-1 combines with J gene TRBJ1-1; TRBD1 matches at 7 bases. The germline gives CDR1 MGHRA, CDR2 YSYEKL. This CDR3 is built from 14 residues. V trimming: 4 bases; J trimming: 1 base; junction bases outside the gene matches: 3. The CDR3 coding sequence is TGCGCCAGCAGCCCCCGGACAGGGAACACTGAAGCTTTCTTT. Protein: CASSPRTGNTEAFF.

The rearrangement joins TRBV27 to TRBJ1-4, with a possible D match to TRBD1 (5 bases). V dropped 6 bases and J dropped 6 bases, with 11 bases sitting between them. CDR1 is MNHEY and CDR2 is SMNVEV in the germline V gene (reference sequence). The CDR3 loop spans 13 amino acids. This CDR3 is CASRRDRHEKLFF. The DNA of the CDR3 is TGTGCCAGCAGACGGGACCGACATGAAAAACTGTTTTTT.

The J gene is TRBJ2-1, the V gene TRBV5-8; no firm D call. V was pared by 1 base and J by 0 bases, with 8 bases between. The CDR3 has 15 amino acids. Germline CDR1 and CDR2: SGHTS and YDEGEE. The CDR3 here is CASSLFMSSYNEQFF. The CDR3 coding sequence is TGTGCCAGCAGCTTGTTTATGAGCTCCTACAATGAGCAGTTCTTC.

In its sample, this clone was seen a few times. V usage is TRBV7-3 and J usage is TRBJ2-3; TRBD2 matches 14 bases. The CDR3 sequence is 18 residues long. With 6 bases clipped from V and 0 bases from J, the junction kept 8 bases outside the gene matches. CDR1 is SGHTA and CDR2 is FQGTGA in the germline V gene. The CDR3 DNA sequence: TGTGCCAGCAGTCCCGGGACTAGCGGGAGCTCTAGCACAGATACGCAGTATTTT. Encoded protein: CASSPGTSGSSSTDTQYF.

This clone occurred a few times. V gene TRBV10-3 combines with J gene TRBJ2-1; the D gene is possibly TRBD1 (6 bases). V was pared by 8 bases and J by 6 bases, with 17 bases between. This CDR3 is built from 14 residues. Germline V lookup: CDR1 ENHRY, CDR2 SYGVKD. CDR3 nucleotides: TGTGCCATCGGATCGGGGACATCAATCAATGAGCAGTTCTTC. Its translation is CAIGSGTSINEQFF.

This clone was detected only a few times. V gene TRBV4-2 combines with J gene TRBJ1-2; the D gene is possibly TRBD1 (5 bases). This CDR3 contains 15 residues. Deletions cut 1 base from V and 3 bases from J, with 12 bases between. Germline loops: CDR1 LGHNA, CDR2 YNFKEQ. The CDR3, as DNA: TGTGCCAGCAGCCAAGCGCAGGGTTCGGACTATGGCTACACCTTC. It encodes CASSQAQGSDYGYTF.

This clone was seen a handful of times. The chain carries TRBV5-1 and TRBJ2-3; 10 bases are shared with TRBD2. The V segment lost 5 bases and the J segment 1 base; nucleotides outside the gene matches: 22. CDR3 size: 21 residues. Per germline, CDR1 SGHRS and CDR2 YFSETQ. The CDR3 DNA reads as TGCGCCAGCAGTCCTCGCATTGGGCTAGCGGGAGAGCGGCACGGCACAGATACGCAGTATTTT. It codes for CASSPRIGLAGERHGTDTQYF.

This clone was seen only a few times. The chain has TRBV7-2 and TRBJ2-5; TRBD2 aligns across 7 bases. The junction had 16 bases not matched to a gene; V was cut back by 7 bases and J by 5 bases. This CDR3 is 16 amino acids long. The V gene's germline CDR1 is SGHTA and CDR2 FQGNSA. The CDR3 DNA is TGTGCCAGCAAGCAAGCGGGGCAGGGTCGGTGGGAGACCCAGTACTTC. Residues: CASKQAGQGRWETQYF.

In its sample, this clone was seen a few times. The chain uses TRBV28 and TRBJ2-3; TRBD1 is a possible D gene (6 bases). The germline CDR1 and CDR2 sequences are MDHEN and SYDVKM. The germline V and J ends were trimmed by 6 bases and 3 bases, with 7 bases remaining between them. The CDR3 is 12 amino acids. CDR3 amino acids: CASSGQTDTQYF. The CDR3 nucleotides are TGTGCCAGCAGCGGACAGACAGATACGCAGTATTTT.

This clone was observed a few times. The J gene is TRBJ2-1, the V gene TRBV28; D gene unclear. Germline CDR1 MDHEN, CDR2 SYDVKM. This CDR3 has 11 residues. The germline V and J ends were trimmed by 1 base and 8 bases, with 3 bases remaining between them. CDR3 amino acids: CASSLSYEQFF. The DNA of the CDR3 is TGTGCCAGCAGTTTATCCTATGAGCAGTTCTTC.

The chain links TRBV10-3 to TRBJ2-1; TRBD2 might be the D (6 bases). Trimming removed 7 bases at V and 8 bases at J, with 18 bases between. This CDR3 is 14 amino acids long. Germline V gene data show CDR1 as ENHRY and CDR2 as SYGVKD. This CDR3 reads CAITESPGVYEQFF. In DNA, the CDR3 is TGTGCCATCACCGAGTCTCCGGGGGTCTATGAGCAGTTCTTC.